Each of the 19 T cell receptor beta chains below was sequenced from the same sample in a study of identical twins. TCRdb analysed the 5' RACE reads with MiXCR anew, one entry per CDR3 protein. The sample consists of 1.5 million to 2 million distinct CDR3 sequences, around 29% of them appearing once. Sample: cord blood. The receptors shown here come from a newborn girl in good health.

The V call is TRBV14, the J call TRBJ2-2; 10 bases agree with TRBD1. Germline lookup yields CDR1 SGHDN and CDR2 FVKESK. The CDR3 is 16 residues long. V was clipped by 3 bases and J by 3 bases; unmatched bases: 4. The CDR3 region is CASSHWTGGYTGELFF. CDR3 sequence (DNA): TGTGCCAGCAGCCACTGGACAGGGGGATACACCGGGGAGCTGTTTTTT.

This clonotype occurred a few times. The J gene is TRBJ1-1, the V gene TRBV15; no clear D gene. This CDR3 is built from 14 residues. Trimming removed 5 bases at V and 6 bases at J, with 16 bases between. Germline values: CDR1 LNHNV, CDR2 YYDKDF (reference sequence). The CDR3 is CATSPYGGVSEAFF. CDR3 nucleotide sequence: TGTGCCACCAGCCCCTACGGTGGAGTATCTGAAGCTTTCTTT.

This clonotype was observed a handful of times. This chain's CDR3 is CSARGRGSGQVKQYF. In nucleotides, the CDR3 is TGCAGTGCTAGAGGCAGGGGGAGCGGTCAGGTAAAGCAGTATTTT. V and J are TRBV20-1 and TRBJ2-3; 7 bases agree with TRBD1. The CDR3 is 15 amino acids. With 1 base clipped from V and 11 bases from J, the junction kept 15 bases outside the gene matches. Germline V gene lookup returns CDR1 DFQATT and CDR2 SNEGSKA (reference sequence).

This clonotype was counted only a few times. DNA for the CDR3: TGTGCCACAGGGGGCGCTTCAGAAAAACTGTTTTTT. Translated: CATGGASEKLFF. The chain links TRBV19 to TRBJ1-4; 8 bases align to TRBD1. Trimming removed 10 bases from V and 8 bases from J; junction bases left unmatched: 6. The CDR3 runs 12 residues. From germline, CDR1 is LNHDA and CDR2 SQIVND (reference sequence).

The chain uses TRBV5-1 and TRBJ2-5, with D unresolved. In germline, CDR1 is SGHRS, CDR2 YFSETQ. The CDR3 has 13 amino acids. V was pared by 3 bases and J by 11 bases, with 17 bases between. The chain's CDR3 is CASSYPRDNEQYF. In DNA, the CDR3 is TGCGCCAGCAGCTATCCCCGCGACAATGAGCAGTACTTC.

V and J are TRBV9 and TRBJ2-3; D possibly uses TRBD1 or TRBD2 (6 bases each). The germline V gene encodes CDR1 SGDLS and CDR2 YYNGEE. The length of the CDR3 is 16 residues. V lost 0 bases and J lost 5, with 16 bases in between. CDR3 sequence: CASSVDVGGHGDTQYF. The CDR3 coding sequence is TGTGCCAGCAGCGTAGATGTGGGGGGCCATGGAGATACGCAGTATTTT.

This clonotype was counted a few times. The genes are TRBV6-1 and TRBJ2-1; D perhaps matches TRBD2 (6 bases). The germline V and J ends were trimmed by 3 bases and 6 bases, with 12 bases remaining between them. The CDR3 loop spans 14 amino acids. CDR1 is MNHNS, CDR2 SASEGT, per germline. CDR3 DNA sequence: TGTGCCAGCAGTGATTGGAGGGGCAGCAATGAGCAGTTCTTC. Translating gives CASSDWRGSNEQFF.

V gene TRBV12-3 or TRBV12-4 combines with J gene TRBJ2-3; no definite D call. With 5 bases removed from V and 3 bases from J, the gap between germline ends came to 12 bases. The CDR3 covers 14 residues. The CDR3 sequence: CASSPSPGTDTQYF. Written as DNA, the CDR3 is TGTGCCAGCAGTCCCTCCCCCGGAACAGATACGCAGTATTTT.

Note on this clonotype: The junction differs from germline at one of its ends, possibly a read error. V and J are TRBV4-2 and TRBJ2-4; 7 bases map to TRBD2. Matching the DNA end better, TRBJ2-7 makes the J call doubtful. Per the germline V gene, CDR1 is LGHNA and CDR2 is YNFKEQ. This CDR3 is built from 16 residues. Written as DNA, the CDR3 is TGTGCCAGCAGCCACTCCGTAGCGGGTTACTCCTTCGAGCAGTACTTC. The encoded protein is CASSHSVAGYSFEQYF.

As DNA, the CDR3 is TGTGCCAGCAGTTTTAAGAGACAGGGGCTCCTTGGACGCTCCTACGAGCAGTACTTC. Residues: CASSFKRQGLLGRSYEQYF. The V and J genes are TRBV27 and TRBJ2-7; 8 bases line up with TRBD1. V lost 3 bases to trimming and J lost 0 bases; unmatched junction nucleotides: 16. Germline-derived CDR1 and CDR2 are MNHEY and SMNVEV (reference sequence). The CDR3 has 19 amino acids.

The rearrangement links TRBV6-5 to TRBJ1-2, with D uncertain. This CDR3 is 13 amino acids long. The germline V and J ends were trimmed by 6 bases and 3 bases, with 11 bases remaining between them. Looked up from germline, CDR1 is MNHEY and CDR2 is SVGAGI. The CDR3 sequence: CASRAGIYYGYTF. The DNA for the CDR3 is TGTGCCAGCAGGGCAGGAATATACTATGGCTACACCTTC.

This chain links TRBV11-1 with TRBJ2-4; 8 bases fit TRBD2. V dropped 0 bases and J dropped 0; count of bases not matched to a gene: 16. Germline V lookup: CDR1 SGHAT, CDR2 FQDESV (reference sequence). The CDR3 runs 21 residues. CDR3 region: CASSLAVEGLARPLAKNIQYF. Written as DNA, the CDR3 is TGTGCCAGCAGCTTAGCGGTCGAAGGACTAGCACGGCCTCTAGCCAAAAACATTCAGTACTTC.

This clonotype occurred a few times. The chain has TRBV7-2 and TRBJ1-3, with D possibly being TRBD1 (5 bases). V shed 5 bases and J shed 1 base, with 12 bases lying between them. This CDR3 has 15 residues. CDR1 and CDR2 from the germline V gene are SGHTA and FQGNSA. The CDR3 DNA reads TGTGCCAGCAGCCCGCGACAGATATCTGGAAACACCATATATTTT. Protein sequence: CASSPRQISGNTIYF. Looking up the rest from reference TRBV7-2 and TRBJ1-3 gives the full variable domain: GAGVSQSPSNKVTEKGKDVELRCDPISGHTALYWYRQSLGQGLEFLIYFQGNSAPDKSGLPSDRFSAERTGGSVSTLTIQRTQQEDSAVYLCASSPRQISGNTIYFGEGSWLTVV.

The CDR3 spells CASLSGTTDTQYF. Here the CDR3 DNA reads TGTGCCAGCCTTAGCGGGACCACAGATACGCAGTATTTT. The chain employs TRBV6-6 and TRBJ2-3; 8 bases match TRBD2. The CDR3 is 13 residues long. Looked up from germline, CDR1 is MNHNY and CDR2 is SVGAGI (reference sequence). V lost 8 bases and J lost 2; bases outside the gene matches: 3.

CDR3 loop: CSARDVRSFRPSYEQYF. The CDR3 coding sequence is TGCAGTGCTAGAGATGTCAGGTCGTTCAGGCCTTCCTACGAGCAGTACTTC. The chain joins TRBV20-1 to TRBJ2-7; D is unresolved. The V and J ends lost 0 bases and 1 base respectively, with 19 bases between them. There are 17 residues in the CDR3. Germline CDR1 is DFQATT and CDR2 is SNEGSKA (reference sequence).

This clonotype has just one count. The CDR3 protein is CASSHAGERYGYTF. The CDR3 DNA is TGCGCCAGCAGCCATGCAGGGGAACGCTATGGCTACACCTTC. The chain couples TRBV5-1 to TRBJ1-2; a possible D gene is TRBD1 (6 bases). CDR1 and CDR2 from the germline V gene are SGHRS and YFSETQ. The CDR3 is 14 amino acids. V was pared by 4 bases and J by 4 bases, with 14 bases between.

Many counts were recorded for this clonotype. The chain couples TRBV6-1 to TRBJ2-7, with 8 bases aligning to TRBD2. Looked up from germline, CDR1 is MNHNS and CDR2 is SASEGT. The CDR3 has 14 residues. V shed 4 bases, J shed 5 bases, and the junction held 7 bases outside the gene matches. DNA of the CDR3: TGTGCCAGCAGTGGCTTAGCGGGGAACGACGAGCAGTACTTC. Translating it yields CASSGLAGNDEQYF.

This clonotype was counted between two and nine times. CDR3 nucleotide sequence: TGCGCCAGCAGCCAAGGGGGGTTCAGCGTTCAGCCCCAGCATTTT. The encoded protein is CASSQGGFSVQPQHF. The gene calls are TRBV4-1 and TRBJ1-5, with D possibly being TRBD1 (5 bases). The CDR3 totals 15 residues. With 1 base removed from V and 6 bases from J, the gap between germline ends came to 13 bases. In germline, CDR1 is MGHRA, CDR2 YSYEKL.

This clonotype was observed a handful of times. This chain links TRBV4-2 with TRBJ2-3, with 12 bases lining up with TRBD2. The CDR3 runs 18 residues. CDR1 is LGHNA, CDR2 YNFKEQ, per germline. V trimming: 4 bases; J trimming: 0 bases; junction bases outside the gene matches: 8. The CDR3 DNA reads as TGTGCCAGCAGCCGGAGGCTAGCGGGGGGGACTAGCACAGATACGCAGTATTTT. Residues: CASSRRLAGGTSTDTQYF.